This entry features one T cell receptor beta chain sequence. Its antigen is currently unknown. The data are from a study of monozygotic twins with cystic fibrosis. General study points: Monozygotic CF twins shared more identical nucleotide clonotypes than unrelated patients. V usage most resembled the co-twin in 13 of 16 pairs. Age, concordance and disease severity did not associate with shared CDR3 numbers.

Germline CDR1 reads SGHDN; CDR2 reads FVKESK. The CDR3 spans 14 residues. The V and J ends lost 1 base and 8 bases respectively, with 14 bases between them. Repertoires were generated with immunoSEQ multiplex PCR, while TCRdb's copy carries only in-frame clones and drops some. This table holds 20,000 to 25,000 clones, over 95% found once. The chain combines TRBV14 with TRBJ1-2, with D possibly TRBD1 on 5 matching bases. Sequencing was done on a sample of blood. The clonotype comes from a girl aged 10 to 17 with cystic fibrosis. The CDR3 DNA reads as TGTGCCAGCAGCCAAGTGGGGGGACCCAGGGGCTACACCTTC. It encodes CASSQVGGPRGYTF.